Listed below are T cell receptor beta chains from one sample, sequenced in a study of blood T cell repertoires in COVID-19. TCRdb keeps only in-frame clones here, not all; method: immunoSEQ multiplex PCR. This sample carries 55,000 to 75,000 clones, approximately 78% of them seen once, and the ten largest clones take less than 20%. The material sequenced was peripheral blood. The receptors shown here come from a man older than 75 with acute or convalescent COVID-19. Both conserved end residues are part of each CDR3. D genes are given only for firm matches. Some rows mark clone size as missing; the rest say once, few, many or name a class of expanded clone.

j_call d_call v_call clone_size cdr3_aa cdr3_nt
TRBJ1-2 NA TRBV19 NA CASSLVNYGYTF TGTGCCAGTAGTCTCGTGAACTATGGCTACACCTTC
TRBJ1-5 NA TRBV7-6 NA CASSSSPARPQHF TGTGCCAGCAGCTCGAGCCCTGCTCGGCCCCAGCATTTT
TRBJ1-1 NA TRBV11-2 NA CASSREGGITEAFF TGTGCCAGCAGCCGAGAGGGGGGGATCACTGAAGCTTTCTTT
TRBJ2-1 TRBD2 TRBV7-6 NA CASSPTSASSYNEQFF TGTGCCAGCAGTCCGACTAGCGCTAGCTCCTACAATGAGCAGTTCTTC
TRBJ2-7 NA TRBV5-5 NA CASSLWAVVEQYF TGTGCCAGCAGCTTGTGGGCAGTTGTCGAGCAGTACTTC
TRBJ1-6 TRBD1 TRBV5-4 NA CASSYDRGEYTSPLHF TGTGCCAGCAGCTATGACAGGGGGGAGTATACTTCACCCCTCCACTTT
TRBJ2-3 NA TRBV7-2 NA CASSLGAGLDTDTQYF TGTGCCAGCAGCTTAGGGGCTGGGTTGGACACAGATACGCAGTATTTT
TRBJ2-7 NA TRBV12-2 few CASRLVQEGMLTIRYF TGTGCAAGTCGCTTAGTTCAGGAGGGAATGCTGACGATACGGTACTTC
TRBJ1-4 NA TRBV6-5 NA CASSQGFTNEKLFF TGTGCCAGCAGTCAGGGGTTTACTAATGAAAAACTGTTTTTT
TRBJ1-5 NA TRBV2 NA CASNPYRVLNQPQHF TGTGCCAGCAACCCGTACAGGGTTCTTAATCAGCCCCAGCATTTT
TRBJ2-1 TRBD1 TRBV6-6 NA CASSRPGQPYNEQFF TGTGCCAGCAGTCGCCCGGGACAGCCATACAATGAGCAGTTCTTC
TRBJ2-7 TRBD1 TRBV27 NA CASSTGQGFHEQYF TGTGCCAGCAGTACGGGACAGGGATTCCACGAGCAGTACTTC
TRBJ1-1 TRBD1 TRBV6-5 once CASRESGQGAEAFF TGTGCCAGCAGGGAGTCGGGACAGGGGGCTGAAGCTTTCTTT
TRBJ2-7 NA TRBV9 NA CASSPSGGPSGVYEQYF TGTGCCAGCAGCCCATCAGGAGGTCCATCGGGTGTCTACGAGCAGTACTTC
TRBJ2-3 NA TRBV7-2 NA CASSLSTDTQYF TGTGCCAGCAGCCTCTCCACAGATACGCAGTATTTT
TRBJ2-7 NA TRBV12-3/TRBV12-4 NA CASSYRLDYEQYF TGTGCCAGCAGTTACCGACTGGACTACGAGCAGTACTTC
TRBJ2-1 NA TRBV6-2/TRBV6-3 NA CASSYFIDRKQFF TGTGCCAGCAGTTACTTTATTGACAGAAAGCAGTTCTTC
TRBJ1-1 NA TRBV30 NA CAWSARGSDTEAFF TGTGCCTGGAGTGCTAGGGGATCGGACACTGAAGCTTTCTTT
TRBJ2-1 NA TRBV28 NA CASSSGGQVGSNEQFF TGTGCCAGCAGTTCCGGGGGGCAGGTGGGATCCAATGAGCAGTTCTTC
TRBJ2-1 NA TRBV19 NA CATRGAGTYNEQFF TGTGCCACCCGAGGGGCAGGGACTTACAATGAGCAGTTCTTC
TRBJ1-2 TRBD1 TRBV4-2 NA CASSPQADRAYGYTF TGTGCCAGCAGCCCCCAGGCGGACAGGGCCTATGGCTACACCTTC
TRBJ1-1 TRBD1 TRBV9 NA CASSVQGGTEAFF TGTGCCAGCAGCGTACAGGGGGGTACTGAAGCTTTCTTT
TRBJ2-1 NA TRBV24-1 NA CATSDEGGPGEQFF TGTGCCACCAGTGATGAGGGGGGGCCGGGTGAGCAGTTCTTC
TRBJ2-1 TRBD1 TRBV4-3 NA CASSRDRDHEQFF TGCGCCAGCAGCCGTGACAGGGACCATGAGCAGTTCTTC
TRBJ1-4 NA TRBV29-1 NA CSVGGPGGEKLFF TGCAGCGTTGGAGGGCCTGGGGGCGAAAAACTGTTTTTT
TRBJ2-7 NA TRBV4-2 NA CASSQDRLSYEQYF TGTGCCAGCAGCCAAGATAGACTTTCCTACGAGCAGTACTTC
TRBJ1-2 NA TRBV7-9 NA CASSFNLQPYGYTF TGTGCCAGCAGCTTTAACCTACAGCCCTATGGCTACACCTTC
TRBJ1-4 NA TRBV6-5 NA CASRDSGTTNEKLFF TGTGCCAGCAGGGACTCCGGGACAACTAATGAAAAACTGTTTTTT
TRBJ2-5 NA TRBV7-2 NA CASSRRDERETQYF TGTGCCAGCAGCCGGAGGGACGAAAGGGAGACCCAGTACTTC
TRBJ2-2 TRBD1 TRBV19 NA CASSFDRVRTGELFF TGTGCCAGTAGTTTCGACAGGGTTAGGACCGGGGAGCTGTTTTTT
TRBJ1-3 NA TRBV4-1 NA CASSQALQGRGGTIYF TGCGCCAGCAGCCAAGCCCTACAGGGCCGGGGTGGCACCATATATTTT
TRBJ1-6 NA TRBV15 NA CATGQGYNSPLHF TGTGCCACCGGTCAGGGGTATAATTCACCCCTCCACTTT
TRBJ2-7 TRBD2 TRBV7-6 NA CASSRGQREVAYEQYF TGTGCCAGCAGCCGAGGCCAGCGGGAGGTCGCCTACGAGCAGTACTTC
TRBJ2-7 NA TRBV4-3 NA CASSQLNRVLCTYEQYF TGCGCCAGCAGCCAGTTAAACAGAGTGCTATGTACCTACGAGCAGTACTTC
TRBJ1-2 TRBD1 TRBV6-6 NA CASLGTGGKRGNGYTF TGTGCCAGCCTTGGGACAGGGGGGAAGAGGGGGAATGGCTACACCTTC
TRBJ1-2 TRBD1 TRBV27 once CASRFTGTGGAGYTF TGTGCCAGCAGATTCACTGGGACAGGGGGCGCAGGCTACACCTTC
TRBJ1-1 TRBD1 TRBV4-1 NA CASSQVAGTGPNTEAFF TGCGCCAGCAGCCAAGTAGCAGGGACAGGGCCGAACACTGAAGCTTTCTTT
TRBJ2-5 NA TRBV28 NA CASSSRDNFAETQYF TGTGCCAGCAGTTCCCGGGACAATTTCGCAGAGACCCAGTACTTC
TRBJ1-1 NA TRBV7-2 few CASSWSRGNTEAFF TGTGCCAGCAGCTGGTCTCGAGGAAACACTGAAGCTTTCTTT
TRBJ1-1 TRBD1 TRBV19 NA CASSTQGWDRGITEAFF TGTGCCAGTAGTACCCAGGGCTGGGACAGGGGGATCACTGAAGCTTTCTTT
TRBJ1-1 NA TRBV6-5 NA CASNRGGMNTEAFF TGTGCCAGCAACCGAGGGGGAATGAACACTGAAGCTTTCTTT
TRBJ1-4 TRBD1 TRBV5-1 NA CASSLEQGWVDEKLFF TGCGCCAGCAGCTTGGAACAGGGGTGGGTCGATGAAAAACTGTTTTTT
TRBJ1-3 TRBD1 TRBV7-9 NA CASSPRTGITGNTIYF TGTGCCAGCAGCCCCCGGACAGGGATAACTGGAAACACCATATATTTT
TRBJ2-2 TRBD1 TRBV19 once CASRNRGLTGELFF TGTGCCAGTCGCAACAGGGGGCTCACCGGGGAGCTGTTTTTT
TRBJ2-7 TRBD1 TRBV5-1 few CASSSWQGALEQYF TGCGCCAGCAGCTCTTGGCAGGGGGCCCTCGAGCAGTACTTC
TRBJ1-5 TRBD1 TRBV6-6 NA CASSPGQYQPQHF TGTGCCAGCAGCCCGGGACAGTATCAGCCCCAGCATTTT
TRBJ2-7 TRBD1 TRBV10-3 NA CAISQTGQAYEQYF TGTGCCATCAGTCAGACAGGGCAAGCCTACGAGCAGTACTTC
TRBJ2-3 NA TRBV13 NA CASSYGAGDTQYF TGTGCCAGCAGCTACGGGGCGGGGGATACGCAGTATTTT
TRBJ2-1 TRBD2 TRBV9 NA CASSGVAGLAGVNNEQFF TGTGCCAGCAGCGGAGTGGCAGGACTAGCGGGAGTTAACAATGAGCAGTTCTTC
TRBJ1-1 TRBD1 TRBV19 NA CASSIGGTGRMNTEAFF TGTGCCAGTAGTATAGGGGGGACAGGGAGAATGAACACTGAAGCTTTCTTT
TRBJ2-1 TRBD2 TRBV30 once CAWSAPPIAGGPNEQFF TGTGCCTGGAGTGCCCCTCCGATAGCGGGGGGCCCCAATGAGCAGTTCTTC
TRBJ2-1 NA TRBV7-8 NA CASIPLGGGGYNEQFF TGTGCCAGCATCCCTCTAGGGGGTGGAGGTTACAATGAGCAGTTCTTC
TRBJ2-5 TRBD1 TRBV9 NA CASSVSTGAIETQYF TGTGCCAGCAGCGTGTCGACAGGGGCTATAGAGACCCAGTACTTC
TRBJ1-2 NA TRBV6-5 NA CASRPLSGRVYGYTF TGTGCCAGCAGACCCCTCTCTGGGCGGGTCTATGGCTACACCTTC